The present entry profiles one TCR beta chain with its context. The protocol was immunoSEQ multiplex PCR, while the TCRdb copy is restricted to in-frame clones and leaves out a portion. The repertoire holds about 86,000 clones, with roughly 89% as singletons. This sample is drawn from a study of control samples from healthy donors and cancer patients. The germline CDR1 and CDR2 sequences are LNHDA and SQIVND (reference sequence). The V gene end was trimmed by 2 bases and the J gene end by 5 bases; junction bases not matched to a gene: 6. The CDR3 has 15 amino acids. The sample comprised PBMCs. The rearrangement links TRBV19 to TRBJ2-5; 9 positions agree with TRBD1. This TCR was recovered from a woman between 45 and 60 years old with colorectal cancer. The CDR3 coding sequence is TGTGCCAGTAGTATAAACAGGGGGCGCCGGGAGACCCAGTACTTC. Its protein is CASSINRGRRETQYF.